The rows below give T cell receptor beta chains drawn from one sample of a study of OX40 agonist ivuxolimab in advanced cancers. Clones were sequenced by immunoSEQ multiplex PCR, and TCRdb holds only the in-frame ones, with some missing. The sample gives 35,000 to 50,000 clones, just over 85% of which show up once; roughly a fifth is in the top ten. This specimen was CD4+ or CD8+ T cells sorted from blood, taken in a trial of the OX40 agonist ivuxolimab. Every receptor here comes from an adult with an advanced solid tumor such as melanoma, head and neck, liver or kidney cancer. Both conserved end residues are part of each CDR3. Size values are once, few and many counts, or a class for expanded clones, and some rows have none.

cdr3_length: 14
v_call: TRBV11-2
clone_size: few
j_call: TRBJ2-5
cdr3_aa: CASSSTGYQETQYF

cdr3_length: 17
v_call: TRBV30
clone_size: -
j_call: TRBJ1-3
cdr3_aa: CAWSVGWGLVSGNTIYF

cdr3_length: 15
v_call: TRBV7-3
clone_size: -
j_call: TRBJ2-7
cdr3_aa: CASSLTRAAGYEQYF

cdr3_length: 17
v_call: TRBV5-5
clone_size: -
j_call: TRBJ1-5
cdr3_aa: CASSLFGWGQGNQPQHF

cdr3_length: 13
v_call: TRBV7-2
clone_size: few
j_call: TRBJ1-1
cdr3_aa: CASSLDKNTEAFF

cdr3_length: 15
v_call: TRBV4-3
clone_size: -
j_call: TRBJ2-3
cdr3_aa: CASSHDRTGEDTQYF

cdr3_length: 12
v_call: TRBV27
clone_size: -
j_call: TRBJ2-5
cdr3_aa: CASSLSGETQYF

cdr3_length: 12
v_call: TRBV25-1
clone_size: -
j_call: TRBJ2-2
cdr3_aa: CASSTPTGELFF

cdr3_length: 13
v_call: TRBV6-8
clone_size: few
j_call: TRBJ1-6
cdr3_aa: CASPGTANSPLHF

cdr3_length: 14
v_call: TRBV27
clone_size: -
j_call: TRBJ2-5
cdr3_aa: CASSSFPGLETQYF

cdr3_length: 15
v_call: TRBV7-9
clone_size: -
j_call: TRBJ1-1
cdr3_aa: CASSLDRRTNTEAFF

cdr3_length: 16
v_call: TRBV9
clone_size: -
j_call: TRBJ1-3
cdr3_aa: CASSTTPGTGGNTIYF

cdr3_length: 13
v_call: TRBV27
clone_size: medium-sized
j_call: TRBJ1-2
cdr3_aa: CASSLSAGAGYTF

cdr3_length: 14
v_call: TRBV9
clone_size: -
j_call: TRBJ2-1
cdr3_aa: CASSEISGGRAQFF

cdr3_length: 14
v_call: TRBV9
clone_size: -
j_call: TRBJ1-4
cdr3_aa: CASSPRGASEKLFF

cdr3_length: 16
v_call: TRBV4-3
clone_size: -
j_call: TRBJ2-6
cdr3_aa: CASSQEEGSGANVLTF

cdr3_length: 15
v_call: TRBV7-9
clone_size: -
j_call: TRBJ2-5
cdr3_aa: CASSLDPRAEETQYF

cdr3_length: 13
v_call: TRBV14
clone_size: -
j_call: TRBJ2-2
cdr3_aa: CASSLQNTGELFF

cdr3_length: 14
v_call: TRBV7-7
clone_size: -
j_call: TRBJ2-5
cdr3_aa: CASSPQGYQETQYF

cdr3_length: 16
v_call: TRBV7-9
clone_size: -
j_call: TRBJ2-2
cdr3_aa: CASSPPDRLNTGELFF

cdr3_length: 14
v_call: TRBV4-1
clone_size: once
j_call: TRBJ1-5
cdr3_aa: CASSQEYGNQPQHF

cdr3_length: 15
v_call: TRBV9
clone_size: once
j_call: TRBJ1-6
cdr3_aa: CASSPAGSYNSPLHF

cdr3_length: 14
v_call: TRBV12-5
clone_size: few
j_call: TRBJ1-2
cdr3_aa: CASGQGQGIGGYTF

cdr3_length: 13
v_call: TRBV11-2
clone_size: -
j_call: TRBJ1-1
cdr3_aa: CASSLGLNTEAFF

cdr3_length: 13
v_call: TRBV6-6
clone_size: -
j_call: TRBJ2-5
cdr3_aa: CASTGTGGKTQYF